Following are 4 T cell receptor beta chains from one sample sequenced in a study of human T cells and chemical hapten exposure (dated by TCRdb to 2020 to 2023). The library was produced with RACE. The reads were generated on a NextSeq 500. TCRdb reprocessing: public reads trimmed at Q25 with fastp, clones called with MiXCR, in-frame beta chains kept. Rows with a matching CDR3 protein are joined into one entry that keeps the most common DNA and genes. This sample comprises tens of thousands of distinct CDR3 sequences, approximately 11% of them detected only once. The ten largest clonotypes hold about 5.2% of the sample. Interpreted using the paper, the time point label stands for: pre-sensitization, week 0. In the paper's terms, the treatment or condition label means: therapeutic diphenylcyclopropenone sensitization with weekly scalp DPC. Sequenced here: whole blood, sampled in connection with sensitization to the hapten diphenylcyclopropenone (DPC). The origin of the receptors is a woman aged 45-60 years with alopecia areata. Some clones in this sample may be carry-over from other donors' samples.

This clonotype has at least ten counts. The genes are TRBV5-1 and TRBJ2-3; 15 nucleotides align to TRBD2. The length of the CDR3 is 17 residues. V dropped 4 bases and J dropped 2; count of bases not matched to a gene: 5. Germline V gene data show CDR1 as SGHRS and CDR2 as YFSETQ. Here the CDR3 reads CASSRRTSGRDTDTQYF. The DNA of the CDR3 is TGCGCCAGCAGCCGCCGGACTAGCGGGAGGGACACAGATACGCAGTATTTT. The whole variable domain, filled in from reference TRBV5-1 and TRBJ2-3, reads KAGVTQTPRYLIKTRGQQVTLSCSPISGHRSVSWYQQTPGQGLQFLFEYFSETQRNKGNFPGRFSGRQFSNSRSEMNVSTLELGDSALYLCASSRRTSGRDTDTQYFGPGTRLTVL.

The chain uses TRBV7-2 and TRBJ1-3; TRBD1 agrees at 8 bases. The V gene's germline CDR1 is SGHTA and CDR2 FQGNSA. The CDR3 length is 16 residues. The V and J ends lost 4 bases and 0 bases, in that order; junction bases with no gene match: 5. CDR3 protein: CASSSKQGGSGNTIYF. The CDR3 DNA sequence: TGTGCCAGCAGCTCAAAACAGGGGGGCTCTGGAAACACCATATATTTT.

The rearrangement links TRBV11-1 to TRBJ2-6; D is possibly TRBD1 (6 bases). This CDR3 contains 18 residues. The germline CDR1 and CDR2 sequences are SGHAT and FQDESV (reference sequence). The V and J ends lost 4 bases and 1 base respectively, with 17 bases between them. DNA for the CDR3: TGTGCCAGCAGCTCTACCTTACAGGGTATTTCTGGGGCCAACGTCCTGACTTTC. Protein sequence: CASSSTLQGISGANVLTF.

This clonotype came up many times. The V gene is TRBV6-6, the J gene TRBJ1-2; no clear D. In germline, CDR1 is MNHNY, CDR2 SVGAGI (reference sequence). This CDR3 region has 12 residues. Trimming took 8 bases from V and 8 from J, leaving 15 bases between them. CDR3 loop: CASLFEEGGYTF. In DNA form, the CDR3 reads TGTGCCAGCCTTTTTGAAGAGGGAGGCTACACCTTC.